Below are 9 T cell receptor beta chains sequenced from a single sample in a study of blood T cell repertoires in COVID-19. Repertoires were generated with immunoSEQ multiplex PCR, while TCRdb's copy carries only in-frame clones and drops some. The sample lists fewer than 350,000 clones, approximately 90% occurring once. The sequenced sample was peripheral blood. The receptor set was obtained from a man younger than 40 with COVID-19, enrolled during active disease.

The chain uses TRBV7-9 and TRBJ1-6, with a tentative D call TRBD1 (6 bases). Trimming stripped 5 bases from V and 10 bases from J, with 15 bases between. Germline CDR1 SEHNR, CDR2 FQNEAQ (reference sequence). The CDR3 sequence is 14 residues long. The CDR3 DNA is TGTGCCAGCAGCCACCTGGGTCAGGGGTCACCCCTCCACTTT. Protein: CASSHLGQGSPLHF.

The chain joins TRBV6-5 to TRBJ1-2; D gene uncertain. The CDR3 loop spans 15 amino acids. Trimming removed 6 bases at V and 8 bases at J, with 22 bases between. Germline V gene data show CDR1 as MNHEY and CDR2 as SVGAGI. The CDR3 here is CASSPPGRGQLGYTF. Written as DNA, the CDR3 is TGTGCCAGCAGCCCCCCCGGACGCGGGCAATTAGGCTACACCTTC.

The chain has TRBV24-1 and TRBJ2-7; 8 nucleotides match TRBD1. After removal of 3 bases from V and 6 bases from J, the junction contained 9 bases not matched to a gene. The CDR3 covers 15 residues. CDR1 and CDR2 (germline): KGHDR, SFDVKD. CDR3 sequence reads: CATSDPGTGVVEQYF. The DNA of the CDR3 is TGTGCCACCAGTGATCCAGGGACAGGTGTGGTCGAGCAGTACTTC.

This rearrangement joins TRBV7-2 to TRBJ1-2; D gene unclear. Germline-derived CDR1 and CDR2 are SGHTA and FQGNSA. The CDR3 is 13 amino acids. Trimming shortened V by 2 bases and J by 0 bases, and 4 bases separated the two germline ends. CDR3 DNA: TGTGCCAGCAGCTTACAGGCTAACTATGGCTACACCTTC. Encoded protein: CASSLQANYGYTF.

This clone has a handful of counts. CDR3 loop: CASSLNSGTGSHEQYF. DNA for the CDR3: TGTGCCAGCTCACTAAACTCCGGGACAGGGAGCCACGAGCAGTACTTC. The rearrangement uses TRBV18 and TRBJ2-7; TRBD1 agrees at 9 bases. Germline CDR1 reads KGHSH; CDR2 reads LQKENI. The ends lost 4 bases at V and 5 bases at J; junction bases unmatched: 12. This CDR3 spans 16 amino acids.

This clone was seen a few times. The V and J genes are TRBV6-2 or TRBV6-3 and TRBJ1-5, with 7 positions matching TRBD1. J gave up 2 bases and V 4 bases, and 8 bases lay outside the gene matches. The CDR3 sequence is 16 residues long. Germline CDR1 MNHEY, CDR2 SVGEGT. The CDR3 reads CASSWKTGYGNQPQHF. DNA of the CDR3: TGTGCCAGCAGTTGGAAGACAGGGTACGGCAATCAGCCCCAGCATTTT.

The V gene is TRBV12-3 or TRBV12-4, the J gene TRBJ2-5; D call uncertain. V lost 3 bases and J 4 bases, leaving 6 bases between the germline ends. CDR3 length equals 12 residues. This CDR3 is CASSFVRETQYF. The CDR3 DNA is TGTGCCAGCAGTTTTGTTAGAGAGACCCAGTACTTC.

V is TRBV5-1 and J is TRBJ1-2; D may be TRBD1 (6 bases). The CDR3 has 15 residues. Germline CDR1 SGHRS, CDR2 YFSETQ. V lost 0 bases, J lost 5 bases, and 14 bases lay in between. DNA for the CDR3: TGCGCCAGCAGCTTGGGGGCAGGGGTCAAGTATGGCTACACCTTC. Protein product: CASSLGAGVKYGYTF.

DNA of the CDR3: TGTGCCAGTAGGAACTACAGGGAGAACACTGAAGCTTTCTTT. Its protein product is CASRNYRENTEAFF. The chain employs TRBV19 and TRBJ1-1; D may be TRBD1 (6 bases). The CDR3 has 14 residues. Germline CDR1 and CDR2: LNHDA and SQIVND (reference sequence). Trimming shortened V by 6 bases and J by 1 base, and 12 bases separated the two germline ends. The full variable domain, rest sourced from reference TRBV19 and TRBJ1-1, is DGGITQSPKYLFRKEGQNVTLSCEQNLNHDAMYWYRQDPGQGLRLIYYSQIVNDFQKGDIAEGYSVSREKKESFPLTVTSAQKNPTAFYLCASRNYRENTEAFFGQGTRLTVV.